This TCR beta chain was sequenced during a study of OX40 agonist ivuxolimab in advanced cancers. As for the study in general: Patients undergoing dose escalation presented with hepatocellular carcinoma, melanoma, renal cell or head and neck cancer.

Using immunoSEQ multiplex PCR, the repertoire was profiled, and TCRdb retains in-frame clones only, with some absent. The table shows over 40,000 clones, with around 80% occurring only once. Losses at the gene ends were 6 bases for V and 4 bases for J; bases not matched to a gene: 2. The CDR3 is 12 amino acids. Germline CDR1 is SNHLY and CDR2 is FYNNEI. The sequenced sample was CD4+ or CD8+ T cells sorted from blood, obtained in a trial of the OX40 agonist ivuxolimab. The genes are TRBV2 and TRBJ1-2; 7 bases fit TRBD1. The source of this sequence is an adult with an advanced solid tumor such as melanoma, head and neck, liver or kidney cancer. CDR3 DNA: TGTGCCAGCAGGGGGGACAGCTATGGCTACACCTTC. Translated, it gives CASRGDSYGYTF. Complete variable domain (other parts from reference TRBV2 and TRBJ1-2): EPEVTQTPSHQVTQMGQEVILRCVPISNHLYFYWYRQILGQKVEFLVSFYNNEISEKSEIFDDQFSVERPDGSNFTLKIRSTKLEDSAMYFCASRGDSYGYTFGSGTRLTVV.